This TCR beta chain emerged from a study of technical replicates of blood from a few donors. Per germline, CDR1 SGHTA and CDR2 FQGNSA. The CDR3 sequence is 15 residues long. V gave up 5 bases and J gave up 4 bases; unmatched junction bases: 9. Only in-frame clones appear in the TCRdb table, and some are missing; sequencing was by immunoSEQ multiplex PCR. The repertoire includes some 70,000 clones, roughly 97% of them detected once, and around 0.29% sits in the top ten. Sequenced input: T cells isolated from PBMCs. This chain uses TRBV7-2 with TRBJ2-5, with 8 bases identical to TRBD2. This receptor was obtained from a human donor in good health. In DNA, the CDR3 is TGTGCCAGCAGCCCCGGGACTAGTCCGATAGAGACCCAGTACTTC. Translated: CASSPGTSPIETQYF.